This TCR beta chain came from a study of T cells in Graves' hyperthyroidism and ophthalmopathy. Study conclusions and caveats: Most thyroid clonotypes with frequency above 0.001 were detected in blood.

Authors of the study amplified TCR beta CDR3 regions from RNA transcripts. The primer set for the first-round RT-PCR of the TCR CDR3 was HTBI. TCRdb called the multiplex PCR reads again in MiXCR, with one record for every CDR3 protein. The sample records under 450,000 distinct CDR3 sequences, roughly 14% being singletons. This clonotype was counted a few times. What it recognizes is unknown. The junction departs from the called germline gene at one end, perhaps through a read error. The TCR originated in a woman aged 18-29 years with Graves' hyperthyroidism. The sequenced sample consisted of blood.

CDR3 region: CASSLTTASTEQLF. The CDR3 DNA reads as TGTGCCAGCAGTCTCACCACCGCTAGTACCGAGCAGCTCTTC. This chain connects TRBV12-3 or TRBV12-4 to TRBJ2-1; D gene uncertain. This CDR3 region has 14 residues.